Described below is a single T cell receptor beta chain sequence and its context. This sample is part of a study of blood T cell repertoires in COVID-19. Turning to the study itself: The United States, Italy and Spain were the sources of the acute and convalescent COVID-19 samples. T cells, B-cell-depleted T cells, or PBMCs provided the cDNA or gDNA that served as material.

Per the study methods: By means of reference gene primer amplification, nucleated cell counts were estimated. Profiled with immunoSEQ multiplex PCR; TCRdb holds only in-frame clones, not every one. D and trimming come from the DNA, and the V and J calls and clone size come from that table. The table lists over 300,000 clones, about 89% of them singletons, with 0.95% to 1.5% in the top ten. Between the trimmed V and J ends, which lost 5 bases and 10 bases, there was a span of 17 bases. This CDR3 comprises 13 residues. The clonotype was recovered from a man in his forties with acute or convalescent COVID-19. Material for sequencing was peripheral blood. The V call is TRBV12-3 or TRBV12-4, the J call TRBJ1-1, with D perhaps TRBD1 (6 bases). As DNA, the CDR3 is TGTGCCAGCAGTCTCCGATACAGGGTACGAGCTTTCTTT. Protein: CASSLRYRVRAFF.